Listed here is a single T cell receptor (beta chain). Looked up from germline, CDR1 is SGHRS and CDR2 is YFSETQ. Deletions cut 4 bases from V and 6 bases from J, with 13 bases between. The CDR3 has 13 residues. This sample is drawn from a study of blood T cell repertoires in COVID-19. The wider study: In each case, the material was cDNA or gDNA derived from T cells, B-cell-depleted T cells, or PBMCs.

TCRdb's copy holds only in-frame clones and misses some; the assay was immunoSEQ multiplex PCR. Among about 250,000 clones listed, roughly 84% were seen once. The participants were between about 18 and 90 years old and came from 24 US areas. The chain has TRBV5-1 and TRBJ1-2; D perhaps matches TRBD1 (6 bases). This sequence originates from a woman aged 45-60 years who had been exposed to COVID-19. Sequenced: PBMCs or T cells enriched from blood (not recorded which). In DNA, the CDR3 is TGCGCCAGCAGCGATGGACAGATCAATGGCTACACCTTC. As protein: CASSDGQINGYTF.